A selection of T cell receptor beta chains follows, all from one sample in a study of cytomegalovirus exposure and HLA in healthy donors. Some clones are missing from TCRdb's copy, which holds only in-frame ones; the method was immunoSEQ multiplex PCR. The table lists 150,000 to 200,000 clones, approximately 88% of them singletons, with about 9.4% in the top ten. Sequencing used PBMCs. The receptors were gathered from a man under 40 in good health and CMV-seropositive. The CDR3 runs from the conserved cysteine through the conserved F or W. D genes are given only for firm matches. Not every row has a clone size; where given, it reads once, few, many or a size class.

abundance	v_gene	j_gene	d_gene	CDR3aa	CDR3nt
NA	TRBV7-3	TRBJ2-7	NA	CASSLGQIYEQYF	TGTGCCAGCAGCTTAGGACAAATCTACGAGCAGTACTTC
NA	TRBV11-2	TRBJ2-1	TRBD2	CASSLDYEVGTRNEQFF	TGTGCCAGCAGCTTAGATTATGAGGTCGGGACTAGAAATGAGCAGTTCTTC
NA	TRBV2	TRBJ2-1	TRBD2	CASFLAGEVLYNEQFF	TGTGCCAGCTTCCTAGCGGGAGAGGTGCTCTACAATGAGCAGTTCTTC
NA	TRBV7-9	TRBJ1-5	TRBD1	CASSFQGAGQPQHF	TGTGCCAGCAGCTTTCAGGGGGCGGGTCAGCCCCAGCATTTT
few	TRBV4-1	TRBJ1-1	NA	CASSQGHTTMNTEAFF	TGCGCCAGCAGCCAGGGACACACGACTATGAACACTGAAGCTTTCTTT
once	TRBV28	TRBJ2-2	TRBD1	CASGPGQGDTGELFF	TGTGCCAGCGGGCCCGGACAGGGAGACACCGGGGAGCTGTTTTTT
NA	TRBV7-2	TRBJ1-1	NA	CASSLSGRGNTEAFF	TGTGCCAGCAGCTTATCGGGCAGGGGGAACACTGAAGCTTTCTTT
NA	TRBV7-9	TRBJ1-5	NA	CASSLGGQPQHF	TGTGCCAGCAGCTTAGGAGGTCAGCCCCAGCATTTT
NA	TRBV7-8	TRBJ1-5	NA	CASSLVAAVGNQPQHF	TGTGCCAGCAGCTTAGTGGCCGCGGTCGGCAATCAGCCCCAGCATTTT
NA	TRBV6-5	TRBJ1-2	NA	CASSYDSRGNGYTF	TGTGCCAGCAGTTACGACAGTCGGGGGAATGGCTACACCTTC
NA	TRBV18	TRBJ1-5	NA	CASSPQGSSDQPQHF	TGTGCCAGCTCACCCCAGGGGAGTAGTGATCAGCCCCAGCATTTT
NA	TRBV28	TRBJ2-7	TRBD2	CASGGKAGLSSYEQYF	TGTGCCAGCGGAGGAAAAGCGGGATTGAGCTCCTACGAGCAGTACTTC
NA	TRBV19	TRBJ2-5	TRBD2	CASMTGGNDGETQYF	TGTGCCAGTATGACGGGGGGGAATGATGGAGAGACCCAGTACTTC
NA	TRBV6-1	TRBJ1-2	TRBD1	CASSEGSGGSNYGYTF	TGTGCCAGCAGTGAAGGGTCAGGGGGCAGTAACTATGGCTACACCTTC
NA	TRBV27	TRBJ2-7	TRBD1	CASSGGQGPYEQYF	TGTGCCAGCTCCGGTGGACAGGGACCCTACGAGCAGTACTTC
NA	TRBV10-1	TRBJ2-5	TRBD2	CASSDGLAGVRETQYF	TGCGCCAGCAGTGACGGACTAGCGGGAGTCCGAGAGACCCAGTACTTC
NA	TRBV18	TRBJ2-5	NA	CASSSRTDRETQYF	TGTGCCAGCTCATCGAGGACAGACCGGGAGACCCAGTACTTC
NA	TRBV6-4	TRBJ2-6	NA	CASRTDSGANVLTF	TGTGCCAGCAGAACAGACTCTGGGGCCAACGTCCTGACTTTC
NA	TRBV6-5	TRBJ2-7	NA	CASSYSPGAQLF	TGTGCCAGCAGTTACTCGCCGGGAGCCCAACTCTTC
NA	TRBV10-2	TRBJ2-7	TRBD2	CASSVGKRDLSEQYF	TGCGCCAGCAGTGTGGGTAAGCGGGATCTTTCCGAGCAGTACTTC